A selection of T cell receptor beta chains follows, all from one sample in a study of cytomegalovirus exposure and HLA in healthy donors. This table comes from immunoSEQ multiplex PCR, and its TCRdb copy is limited to in-frame clones, with some not included. The sample lists about 180,000 clones, around 85% occurring once. The sequenced sample was PBMCs. The receptors were sampled from a man aged 18 to 29 in good health and CMV-seropositive. Each CDR3 is given with its conserved first and last residue. The D gene is left open where the match is weak. Clone size is given for some rows only: seen once, a few or many times, or a class if the clone is expanded.

>NA|NA|15|TRBJ2-3|TRBV27
TGTGCCAGCAGTTTATACAGGGGGGGGCCAGATACGCAGTATTTT
CASSLYRGGPDTQYF
>TRBD1|NA|15|TRBJ1-2|TRBV7-9
TGTGCCAGCAGCTCCGGACAGGGGGCTAACTATGGCTACACCTTC
CASSSGQGANYGYTF
>TRBD1|NA|15|TRBJ2-7|TRBV7-9
TGTGCCAGCAGCTTCGGGACAGGGAGCTCCTACGAGCAGTACTTC
CASSFGTGSSYEQYF
>NA|NA|13|TRBJ2-5|TRBV18
TGTGCCAGCTCACAGGGAGAAGAAGAGACCCAGTACTTC
CASSQGEEETQYF
>TRBD1|NA|15|TRBJ2-5|TRBV6-6
TGTGCCAGCAGTTCCCCCGGGACAGGGACGGAGACCCAGTACTTC
CASSSPGTGTETQYF
>NA|NA|14|TRBJ1-4|TRBV18
TGTGCCAGCTCACCTCCAGGGGCGGTTGAAAAACTGTTTTTT
CASSPPGAVEKLFF
>TRBD1|NA|13|TRBJ1-1|TRBV5-8
TGTGCCAGCAGCTTGTCAGGGGGCACTGAAGCTTTCTTT
CASSLSGGTEAFF
>TRBD1|NA|14|TRBJ1-2|TRBV28
TGTGCCAGCATGGGACAGGGGGCGACCTATGGCTACACCTTC
CASMGQGATYGYTF
>NA|NA|14|TRBJ2-3|TRBV7-9
TGTGCCAGCAGCCCGGGACTCCAAACAGATACGCAGTATTTT
CASSPGLQTDTQYF
>TRBD2|NA|14|TRBJ2-5|TRBV5-1
TGCGCCAGCAGCTTGAGTCTAGCGGGAGAGACCCAGTACTTC
CASSLSLAGETQYF
>TRBD2|NA|18|TRBJ2-3|TRBV9
TGTGCCAGCTCCTCCAGGGGGCATTGGACTAGCGGTACAGATACGCAGTATTTT
CASSSRGHWTSGTDTQYF
>NA|NA|11|TRBJ1-2|TRBV7-9
TGTGCCAGCAGCAGGGGGGGTGGCTACACCTTC
CASSRGGGYTF
>NA|NA|15|TRBJ2-2|TRBV5-1
TGCGCCAGCAGCGGGACCGGGACTCCTGGGGGGGAGCTGTTTTTT
CASSGTGTPGGELFF
>NA|NA|13|TRBJ1-1|TRBV27
TGTGCCAGCAGCGCTTACATGAACACTGAAGCTTTCTTT
CASSAYMNTEAFF
>NA|NA|14|TRBJ1-1|TRBV6-5
TGTGCCAGCAGTGTCAGGGCAGCAGCCACTGAAGCTTTCTTT
CASSVRAAATEAFF
>NA|NA|12|TRBJ2-1|TRBV13
TGTGCCAGCAGCCAGGTTTACAATGAGCAGTTCTTC
CASSQVYNEQFF
>TRBD1|NA|14|TRBJ1-5|TRBV5-6
TGTGCCAGCAGCTTGGGGGACAGGGACCAGCCCCAGCATTTT
CASSLGDRDQPQHF
>NA|NA|12|TRBJ2-1|TRBV9
TGTGCCAGCAGCGTTATGAGCAATGAGCAGTTCTTC
CASSVMSNEQFF
>TRBD1|NA|14|TRBJ2-7|TRBV11-2
TGTGCCAGCAGCTTATCGACAGGGCACTACGAGCAGTACTTC
CASSLSTGHYEQYF
>TRBD1|NA|13|TRBJ1-2|TRBV28
TGTGCCAGCAGTCTCCAGGGGACAGATGGCTACACCTTC
CASSLQGTDGYTF
>TRBD2|NA|16|TRBJ2-7|TRBV9
TGTGCCAGCAGCGTAGCCTCCGGCGGGGGGGTATACGAGCAGTACTTC
CASSVASGGGVYEQYF
>TRBD1|NA|17|TRBJ2-1|TRBV7-8
TGTGCCAGCAGCTCCGGGACAGGGGCGGCCTCCTACAATGAGCAGTTCTTC
CASSSGTGAASYNEQFF
>NA|few|14|TRBJ2-3|TRBV10-3
TGTGCCATCAGACCCACACAGAGCACAGATACGCAGTATTTT
CAIRPTQSTDTQYF
>NA|NA|16|TRBJ1-3|TRBV5-1
TGCGCCAGCAGCTTGGACGTTCTTAGCTCTGGAAACACCATATATTTT
CASSLDVLSSGNTIYF
>TRBD2|NA|18|TRBJ2-4|TRBV19
TGTGCCAGTAGGGGACTAGCGGGAGAGAAGTGGGCCAAAAACATTCAGTACTTC
CASRGLAGEKWAKNIQYF
>NA|NA|15|TRBJ2-1|TRBV11-2
TGTGCCAGCAGCTTAGGAGAAGGCGGATACAATGAGCAGTTCTTC
CASSLGEGGYNEQFF
>NA|NA|13|TRBJ2-5|TRBV14
TGTGCCAGCAGCCAAGAAGGATCCGGGGTCCAGTACTTC
CASSQEGSGVQYF
>TRBD1|few|13|TRBJ1-2|TRBV7-9
TGTGCCAGCAGCTTCGGGACAGTCTATGGCTACACCTTC
CASSFGTVYGYTF
>TRBD1|once|13|TRBJ1-3|TRBV2
TGTGCCAGTGCCGGGACAGCTGGAAACACCATATATTTT
CASAGTAGNTIYF
>TRBD1|NA|17|TRBJ1-2|TRBV28
TGTGCCAGCAGTTTACTTTCCACCCGTACAGGGGACTATGGCTACACCTTC
CASSLLSTRTGDYGYTF
>TRBD2|NA|16|TRBJ2-1|TRBV28
TGTGCCAGCAGTTCCCCCGGAGCGGGGGGGCGTGGTGAGCAGTTCTTC
CASSSPGAGGRGEQFF
>NA|NA|15|TRBJ2-2|TRBV6-1
TGTGCCAGCAGTGGAGCTGACAGTAGGGCCGGGGAGCTGTTTTTT
CASSGADSRAGELFF
>TRBD1|NA|13|TRBJ1-2|TRBV13
TGTGCCAGCCGGACAGGGGGCGCTTATGGCTACACCTTC
CASRTGGAYGYTF
>TRBD2|once|16|TRBJ2-7|TRBV7-8
TGTGCCAGCAGCCGGACTAGGACTAGCGGGAGCTACGAGCAGTACTTC
CASSRTRTSGSYEQYF
>NA|NA|13|TRBJ2-4|TRBV29-1
TGCAGCGTTGAAAAAGGGGGCAAAAACATTCAGTACTTC
CSVEKGGKNIQYF